This passage covers 32 T cell receptor beta chains from one sample sequenced in a study of CD8+ T cells in alopecia areata (dated by TCRdb to between 2017 and 2018). This specimen's time point label, interpreted: roughly 27 days on oral tofacitinib. The treatment or condition label on this specimen signifies: oral pan-JAK inhibitor, 5-10 mg twice daily. The protocol used for the library was the immunoSEQ multiplex PCR assay. To provide template for TCR sequencing, every sample had RNA extracted and reverse transcribed into cDNA. TCRdb provides this immuneACCESS table in a form limited to in-frame rearrangements. Some clones are lacking; in checked studies, under half of them reflect an unresolved V gene, and why the rest are absent is not known. The sample table shows around 140,000 clones, and approximately 86% are seen once. Over 10% of the sample is held by the ten biggest clonotypes. The input for sequencing was CD8+ T cells sorted from blood, taken at week 4, from a patient treated with tofacitinib. The receptors come from a human donor with alopecia areata.

This clone came up a few times. The V call is TRBV29-1, the J call TRBJ2-7; D is unresolved. Trimming shortened V by 0 bases and J by 2 bases, and 17 bases separated the two germline ends. Germline V gives CDR1 SQVTM, CDR2 ANQGSEA. This CDR3 is built from 16 residues. The CDR3 nucleotides read TGCAGCGTTGAAGATCTGAGCAGCCGGACCCCCTACGAGCAGTACTTC. This codes for CSVEDLSSRTPYEQYF.

V is TRBV29-1 and J is TRBJ2-7, with D tentatively TRBD1 or TRBD2 (5 bases each). Germline assignment: CDR1 SQVTM and CDR2 ANQGSEA. Trimming took off 4 bases at V and 3 bases at J, with 13 bases between the two ends. CDR3 length: 13 residues. The CDR3 region is CSVGGSNLYEQYF. CDR3 sequence (DNA): TGCAGCGTTGGGGGGTCTAACCTCTACGAGCAGTACTTC.

CDR3 sequence (DNA): TGTGCCAGCGGAAAGCAACCAGATACGCAGTATTTT. This gives the protein CASGKQPDTQYF. The J gene is TRBJ2-3, the V gene TRBV2; D is undetermined. Deletions cut 8 bases from V and 4 bases from J, with 10 bases between. This CDR3 comprises 12 residues. Per the germline V gene, CDR1 is SNHLY and CDR2 is FYNNEI.

The chain is built from TRBV5-1 and TRBJ2-7; no clear D. Germline V gives CDR1 SGHRS, CDR2 YFSETQ. This CDR3 is 11 amino acids long. Between the trimmed V and J ends, which lost 4 bases and 2 bases, there was a span of 4 bases. The CDR3 nucleotides are TGCGCCAGCAGCGACACCTACGAGCAGTACTTC. Its protein is CASSDTYEQYF. The variable domain in full, completed from reference TRBV5-1 and TRBJ2-7, reads KAGVTQTPRYLIKTRGQQVTLSCSPISGHRSVSWYQQTPGQGLQFLFEYFSETQRNKGNFPGRFSGRQFSNSRSEMNVSTLELGDSALYLCASSDTYEQYFGPGTRLTVT.

This sequence joins TRBV29-1 and TRBJ2-5; 13 nucleotides match TRBD2. Germline V gives CDR1 SQVTM, CDR2 ANQGSEA. The V segment lost 6 bases and the J segment 0 bases; nucleotides outside the gene matches: 10. There are 17 residues in the CDR3. The CDR3 loop is CSVGDVGLAGYQETQYF. For the CDR3, the DNA is TGCAGCGTAGGAGACGTGGGACTAGCGGGGTACCAAGAGACCCAGTACTTC.

This clone was seen only a few times. The chain joins TRBV1 to TRBJ1-3. TRBV1 is a documented pseudogene. There are 16 residues in the CDR3. The CDR3: CTSSQVRGSSGNTIYF. In DNA form, the CDR3 reads TGCACCAGCAGCCAAGTAAGAGGATCCTCTGGAAACACCATATATTTT.

The chain couples TRBV4-1 to TRBJ1-1; TRBD1 aligns across 7 bases. The length of the CDR3 is 13 residues. V lost 8 bases and J lost 0; bases outside the gene matches: 3. Germline V gives CDR1 MGHRA, CDR2 YSYEKL. The CDR3 here is CASGGQVNTEAFF. In DNA form, the CDR3 reads TGCGCCAGCGGCGGACAGGTGAACACTGAAGCTTTCTTT.

CDR3 bases: TGTGCCAGCAGCTTGAGCCCCTCCTACAATGAGCAGTTCTTC. Its translation is CASSLSPSYNEQFF. V usage is TRBV5-4 and J usage is TRBJ2-1; no clear D. Germline V gene sequence: CDR1 SGHNT, CDR2 YYREEE (reference sequence). The ends were cut back, 1 base at V and 0 bases at J, with 5 bases in the middle. CDR3 size: 14 residues. Using reference TRBV5-4 and TRBJ2-1 for the parts outside the CDR3, the full variable domain is ETGVTQSPTHLIKTRGQQVTLRCSSQSGHNTVSWYQQALGQGPQFIFQYYREEENGRGNFPPRFSGLQFPNYSSELNVNALELDDSALYLCASSLSPSYNEQFFGPGTRLTVL.

This clone showed up just once. The chain uses TRBV11-1 and TRBJ1-1; D is ambiguous. The germline V gene encodes CDR1 SGHAT and CDR2 FQDESV (reference sequence). The CDR3 totals 14 residues. Trimming removed 4 bases from V and 7 bases from J, with 16 bases in between. The CDR3: CASSSPSGGYEAFF. The CDR3 DNA reads as TGTGCCAGCAGCTCGCCGAGCGGCGGTTATGAAGCTTTCTTT.

The rearrangement links TRBV7-8 to TRBJ1-5, with D tentatively TRBD1 (5 bases). Trimming removed 5 bases from V and 4 bases from J, with 15 bases in between. CDR1 and CDR2 (germline): SGHVS, FQNEAQ. This CDR3 is 15 amino acids long. The CDR3 here is CASSLLGVGNQPQHF. CDR3 sequence (DNA): TGTGCCAGCAGCCTTCTGGGGGTAGGGAATCAGCCCCAGCATTTT.

This sequence joins TRBV15 and TRBJ2-7; TRBD1 is a possible D gene (6 bases). Trimming took off 5 bases at V and 6 bases at J, with 17 bases between the two ends. Germline assignment: CDR1 LNHNV and CDR2 YYDKDF (reference sequence). The CDR3 totals 14 residues. In DNA form, the CDR3 reads TGTGCCACCAGCGCCCCAGGGGCTGGGGGCGAGCAGTACTTC. Translated, it gives CATSAPGAGGEQYF.

This clone was seen a single time. The chain has TRBV10-3 and TRBJ2-1; 10 nucleotides line up with TRBD2. Germline trimming cut 4 bases from V and 4 bases from J; bases unmatched to any gene: 1. Looked up from germline, CDR1 is ENHRY and CDR2 is SYGVKD. CDR3 length equals 14 residues. The CDR3 loop reads CAISGTSGYNEQFF. The CDR3 DNA sequence: TGTGCCATCAGTGGGACTAGCGGTTACAATGAGCAGTTCTTC.

This clone was seen a handful of times. This chain uses TRBV30 with TRBJ2-7, with D tentatively TRBD1 (6 bases). V was pared by 0 bases and J by 2 bases, with 11 bases between. This CDR3 contains 14 residues. Per the germline V gene, CDR1 is GTSNPN and CDR2 is SVGIG (reference sequence). The chain's CDR3 is CAWSVPYRAYEQYF. CDR3 bases: TGTGCCTGGAGTGTACCTTACAGGGCCTACGAGCAGTACTTC.

The rearrangement links TRBV2 to TRBJ1-2, with 10 bases matching TRBD1. CDR3 length equals 15 residues. Germline trimming cut 6 bases from V and 6 bases from J; bases unmatched to any gene: 10. CDR1 and CDR2 from the germline V gene are SNHLY and FYNNEI. As DNA, the CDR3 is TGTGCCAGCAGGGCCGGGACAGGGGAAGTCGATGGCTACACCTTC. It translates to CASRAGTGEVDGYTF.

The chain employs TRBV9 and TRBJ2-7; D is possibly TRBD1 (6 bases). In germline, CDR1 is SGDLS, CDR2 YYNGEE. CDR3 length equals 14 residues. Trimming removed 4 bases from V and 5 bases from J, with 16 bases in between. The CDR3 nucleotides are TGTGCCAGCAGCCCGCCGGACAGATTGGACGAGCAGTACTTC. Translating gives CASSPPDRLDEQYF.

To note about this clone: Possible read error: a much larger clone is one base away. CDR3 coding DNA: TGTGCCAGCAGTGAACTAGCGGGGGCTACAGATACGCAGTATTTT. Its protein product is CASSELAGATDTQYF. This chain links TRBV2 with TRBJ2-3, with 10 positions matching TRBD2. The CDR3 runs to 15 residues. Germline V gene lookup returns CDR1 SNHLY and CDR2 FYNNEI. With 2 bases clipped from V and 3 bases from J, the junction kept 2 bases outside the gene matches. Using reference TRBV2 and TRBJ2-3 for the parts outside the CDR3, the full variable domain is EPEVTQTPSHQVTQMGQEVILRCVPISNHLYFYWYRQILGQKVEFLVSFYNNEISEKSEIFDDQFSVERPDGSNFTLKIRSTKLEDSAMYFCASSELAGATDTQYFGPGTRLTVL.

The rearrangement uses TRBV29-1 and TRBJ2-1, with 7 bases that match TRBD2. V lost 6 bases and J lost 0; bases outside the gene matches: 8. The CDR3 contains 15 residues. In germline, CDR1 is SQVTM, CDR2 ANQGSEA. The CDR3 DNA follows: TGCAGCGTGGAGAGTGGCGGGAGCTCCTACAATGAGCAGTTCTTC. Translated, it gives CSVESGGSSYNEQFF.

This clone came up once. This rearrangement joins TRBV27 to TRBJ2-7, with a weak D call TRBD2 (6 bases). The CDR3 totals 16 residues. V was shortened by 4 bases and J by 4 bases, with 20 bases between the two germline ends. Looked up from germline, CDR1 is MNHEY and CDR2 is SMNVEV (reference sequence). Here the CDR3 reads CASSSVFTGALYEQYF. The CDR3 nucleotides read TGTGCCAGCAGTTCCGTTTTTACGGGAGCTCTTTACGAGCAGTACTTC.

This clone was counted once. This chain links TRBV30 with TRBJ1-2, with D maybe TRBD1 (6 bases). The CDR3 has 14 amino acids. Germline assignment: CDR1 GTSNPN and CDR2 SVGIG (reference sequence). Trimming stripped 1 base from V and 6 bases from J, with 15 bases between. This CDR3 reads CAWSEEGGPHGYTF. CDR3 DNA: TGTGCCTGGAGTGAGGAGGGGGGACCACATGGCTACACCTTC.

The V gene is TRBV27, the J gene TRBJ1-5, with TRBD1 as a possible D gene (5 bases). Germline CDR1 and CDR2: MNHEY and SMNVEV (reference sequence). Trimming left V 0 bases short and J 3 bases short, with 12 bases between. The length of the CDR3 is 16 residues. The CDR3 nucleotides are TGTGCCAGCAGTTTATCGGGGGGTATCAACAATCAGCCCCAGCATTTT. Its translation is CASSLSGGINNQPQHF.

This clone was seen a single time. The gene calls are TRBV2 and TRBJ2-2, with D perhaps being TRBD1 or TRBD2 (5 bases each). The V gene lost 8 bases and the J gene lost 6 bases, with 19 bases spanning the gap. The CDR3 contains 15 residues. Germline-derived CDR1 and CDR2 are SNHLY and FYNNEI. CDR3 protein: CASGGRAAFAGELFF. The DNA for the CDR3 is TGTGCCAGCGGAGGCAGGGCGGCGTTCGCCGGGGAGCTGTTTTTT. Looking up the rest from reference TRBV2 and TRBJ2-2 gives the full variable domain: EPEVTQTPSHQVTQMGQEVILRCVPISNHLYFYWYRQILGQKVEFLVSFYNNEISEKSEIFDDQFSVERPDGSNFTLKIRSTKLEDSAMYFCASGGRAAFAGELFFGEGSRLTVL.

This chain connects TRBV11-2 to TRBJ2-5; TRBD2 might be the D (5 bases). Germline-derived CDR1 and CDR2 are SGHAT and FQNNGV. The CDR3 has 13 residues. Trimming stripped 3 bases from V and 2 bases from J, with 7 bases between. CDR3 sequence: CASSFPGQETQYF. CDR3 bases: TGTGCCAGCAGCTTTCCGGGACAAGAGACCCAGTACTTC.

The chain is built from TRBV7-8 and TRBJ2-4, with D perhaps given as TRBD1 or TRBD2 (5 bases each). The CDR3 is made up of 16 amino acids. V lost 1 base and J lost 2, with 12 bases in between. Germline assignment: CDR1 SGHVS and CDR2 FQNEAQ. This chain's CDR3 is CASSLELGGTKNIQYF. Written as DNA, the CDR3 is TGTGCCAGCAGCTTAGAACTTGGGGGTACCAAAAACATTCAGTACTTC.

The chain couples TRBV2 to TRBJ2-3; tentatively, D is TRBD1 or TRBD2 (6 bases each). This CDR3 is built from 17 residues. The V end was cut by 6 bases, the J end by 3 bases, with 22 bases between. CDR1 and CDR2 (germline): SNHLY, FYNNEI. CDR3 sequence reads: CASRSNREEARTDTQYF. Here the CDR3 DNA reads TGTGCCAGCAGGAGTAACAGGGAGGAAGCACGAACAGATACGCAGTATTTT.

This chain connects TRBV12-2 to TRBJ2-5; the D segment call TRBD1 is taken from the table without a DNA check. TRBV12-2 is shown as a pseudogene. The CDR3 length is 19 residues. DNA for the CDR3: TGTGCAAGTCGCTTAGACGACCTACAGGGGTTGGAGATCCAAGAGACCCAGTACTTC. Translation gives CASRLDDLQGLEIQETQYF.

This sequence joins TRBV11-2 and TRBJ2-5; 9 nucleotides align to TRBD2. With 1 base clipped from V and 2 bases from J, the junction kept 8 bases outside the gene matches. The CDR3 is 17 residues long. Germline CDR1 and CDR2: SGHAT and FQNNGV. The CDR3 reads CASSLGSSGELQETQYF. In nucleotides, the CDR3 is TGTGCCAGCAGCTTAGGGTCTAGCGGGGAGTTACAAGAGACCCAGTACTTC.

The V call is TRBV11-2, the J call TRBJ1-1, with a weak D call TRBD1 (5 bases). The CDR3 runs 12 residues. The V end was cut by 1 base, the J end by 5 bases, with 5 bases between. Per the germline V gene, CDR1 is SGHAT and CDR2 is FQNNGV. CDR3 sequence reads: CASSLAGTEAFF. Written as DNA, the CDR3 is TGTGCCAGCAGCTTAGCAGGGACTGAAGCTTTCTTT.

For the CDR3, the DNA is TGTGCCAGCAGCCCGGCTCCGGGAAGGGCCGAGTACGAGCAGTACTTC. Residues: CASSPAPGRAEYEQYF. The V gene is TRBV7-9, the J gene TRBJ2-7; TRBD2 is a possible D gene (5 bases). The CDR3 sequence is 16 residues long. Trimming pared 5 bases from V and 4 bases from J, leaving 21 bases between. The germline CDR1 and CDR2 sequences are SEHNR and FQNEAQ (reference sequence).

The chain carries TRBV6-4 and TRBJ2-6, with TRBD1 matching over 8 bases. Per the germline V gene, CDR1 is MRHNA and CDR2 is SNTAGT. J gave up 1 base and V 6 bases, and 11 bases lay outside the gene matches. This CDR3 is 18 amino acids long. The CDR3 nucleotides read TGTGCCAGCAGCCCCCGGGCAGGGGGCGGATCTGGGGCCAACGTCCTGACTTTC. Encoded protein: CASSPRAGGGSGANVLTF.

This sequence joins TRBV7-8 and TRBJ2-7, with D tentatively TRBD1 (5 bases). This CDR3 contains 18 residues. Trimming cost V 5 bases and J 3 bases, with 26 bases left between them. Germline CDR1 reads SGHVS; CDR2 reads FQNEAQ. DNA for the CDR3: TGTGCCAGCAGCGCCCCCAAGTCAATAGCAGGGATCTACTACGAGCAGTACTTC. This encodes CASSAPKSIAGIYYEQYF.

The gene calls are TRBV29-1 and TRBJ2-5; D is undetermined. The CDR3 is 11 amino acids. Trimming stripped 7 bases from V and 5 bases from J, with 11 bases between. In germline, CDR1 is SQVTM, CDR2 ANQGSEA. The CDR3 sequence is CSEKIWETQYF. CDR3 coding DNA: TGCAGCGAAAAAATCTGGGAGACCCAGTACTTC.

The V gene is TRBV27, the J gene TRBJ2-7; perhaps TRBD2 as D (6 bases). Germline V gene lookup returns CDR1 MNHEY and CDR2 SMNVEV (reference sequence). This CDR3 has 14 amino acids. CDR3 DNA sequence: TGTGCGTCCACGGGCGGGGTGCTCCCCTACGAGCAGTACTTC. Translating gives CASTGGVLPYEQYF.